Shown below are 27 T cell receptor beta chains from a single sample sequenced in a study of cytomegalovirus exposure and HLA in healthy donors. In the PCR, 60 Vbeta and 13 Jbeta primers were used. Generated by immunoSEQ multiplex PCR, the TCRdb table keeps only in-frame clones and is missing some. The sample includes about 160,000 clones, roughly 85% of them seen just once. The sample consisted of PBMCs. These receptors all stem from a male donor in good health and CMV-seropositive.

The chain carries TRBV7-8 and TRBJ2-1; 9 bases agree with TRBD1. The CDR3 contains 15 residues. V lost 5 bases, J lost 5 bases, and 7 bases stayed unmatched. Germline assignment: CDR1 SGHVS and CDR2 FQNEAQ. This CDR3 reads CASSMRQGVNNEQFF. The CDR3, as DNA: TGTGCCAGCAGCATGAGACAGGGGGTAAACAATGAGCAGTTCTTC.

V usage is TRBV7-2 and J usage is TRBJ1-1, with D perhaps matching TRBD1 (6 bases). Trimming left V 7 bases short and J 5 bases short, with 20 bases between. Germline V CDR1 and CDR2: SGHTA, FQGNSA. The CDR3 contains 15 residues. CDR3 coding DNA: TGTGCCAGCACTTTCACCCCAGGGGTGGGAACTGAAGCTTTCTTT. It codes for CASTFTPGVGTEAFF.

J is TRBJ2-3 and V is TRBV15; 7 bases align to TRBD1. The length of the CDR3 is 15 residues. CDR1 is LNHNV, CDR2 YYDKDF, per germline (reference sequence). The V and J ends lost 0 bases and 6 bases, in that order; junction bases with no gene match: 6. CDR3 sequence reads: CATSRDRVQGDTQYF. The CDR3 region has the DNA TGTGCCACCAGCAGAGATAGGGTACAGGGGGATACGCAGTATTTT.

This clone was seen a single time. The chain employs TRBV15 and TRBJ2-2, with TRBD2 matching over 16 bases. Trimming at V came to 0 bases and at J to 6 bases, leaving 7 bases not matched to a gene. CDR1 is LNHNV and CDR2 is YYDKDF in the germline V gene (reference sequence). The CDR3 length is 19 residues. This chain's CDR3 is CATSRDLGTSGGASGELFF. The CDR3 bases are TGTGCCACCAGCAGAGATTTAGGGACTAGCGGGGGGGCATCCGGGGAGCTGTTTTTT.

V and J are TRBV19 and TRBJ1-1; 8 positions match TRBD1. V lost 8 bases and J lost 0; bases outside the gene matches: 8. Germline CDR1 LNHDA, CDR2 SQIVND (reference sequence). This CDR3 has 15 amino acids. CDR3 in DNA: TGTGCCAGTCAAGACAGGGGAGGAATGAACACTGAAGCTTTCTTT. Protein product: CASQDRGGMNTEAFF.

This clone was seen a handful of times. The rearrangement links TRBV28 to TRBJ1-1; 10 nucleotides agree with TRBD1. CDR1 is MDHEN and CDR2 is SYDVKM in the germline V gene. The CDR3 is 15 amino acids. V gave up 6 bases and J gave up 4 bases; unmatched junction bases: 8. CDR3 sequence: CASSPPGQGSTEAFF. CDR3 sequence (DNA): TGTGCCAGCAGCCCTCCGGGACAGGGGAGCACTGAAGCTTTCTTT.

As DNA, the CDR3 is TGCAGTGCTGACAGCAACTATGGCTACACCTTC. Protein product: CSADSNYGYTF. The chain recombines TRBV20-1 with TRBJ1-2; D may be TRBD1 (5 bases). V was shortened by 5 bases and J by 2 bases, with 6 bases between the two germline ends. From germline, CDR1 is DFQATT and CDR2 SNEGSKA (reference sequence). This CDR3 contains 11 residues.

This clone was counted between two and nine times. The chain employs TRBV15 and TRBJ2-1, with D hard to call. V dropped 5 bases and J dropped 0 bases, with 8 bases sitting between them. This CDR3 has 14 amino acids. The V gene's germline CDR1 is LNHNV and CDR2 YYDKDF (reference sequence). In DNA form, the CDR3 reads TGTGCCACCAGCCAAAGGAGCTCCTACAATGAGCAGTTCTTC. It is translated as CATSQRSSYNEQFF.

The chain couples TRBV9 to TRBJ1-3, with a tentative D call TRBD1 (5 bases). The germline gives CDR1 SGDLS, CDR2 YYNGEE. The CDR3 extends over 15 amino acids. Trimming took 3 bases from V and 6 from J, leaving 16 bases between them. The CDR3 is CASSEDGGNINTIYF. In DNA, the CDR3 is TGTGCCAGCAGCGAAGATGGGGGGAATATAAACACCATATATTTT.

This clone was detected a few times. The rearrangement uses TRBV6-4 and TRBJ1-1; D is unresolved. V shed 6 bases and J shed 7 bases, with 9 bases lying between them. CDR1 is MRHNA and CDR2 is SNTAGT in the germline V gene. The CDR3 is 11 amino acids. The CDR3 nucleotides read TGTGCCAGCAGCTCAGGTTATGAAGCTTTCTTT. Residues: CASSSGYEAFF.

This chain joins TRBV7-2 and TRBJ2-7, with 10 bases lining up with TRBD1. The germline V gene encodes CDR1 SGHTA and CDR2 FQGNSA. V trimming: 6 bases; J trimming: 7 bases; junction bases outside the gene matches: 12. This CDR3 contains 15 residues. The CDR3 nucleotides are TGTGCCAGCAGGAGTCCCGGGACAGGGGCGAGGGAGCAGTACTTC. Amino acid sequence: CASRSPGTGAREQYF.

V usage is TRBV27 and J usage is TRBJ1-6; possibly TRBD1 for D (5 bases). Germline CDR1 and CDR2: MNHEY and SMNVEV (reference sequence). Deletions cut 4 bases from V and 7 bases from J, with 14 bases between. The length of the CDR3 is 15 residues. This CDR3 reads CASSYGALGNSPLHF. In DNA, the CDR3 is TGTGCCAGCAGTTATGGGGCTCTAGGGAATTCACCCCTCCACTTT.

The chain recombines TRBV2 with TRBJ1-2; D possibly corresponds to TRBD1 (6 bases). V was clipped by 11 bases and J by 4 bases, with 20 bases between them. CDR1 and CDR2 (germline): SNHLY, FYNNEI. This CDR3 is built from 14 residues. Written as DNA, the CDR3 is TGTGCCTCGAGGAACGGGCAGGGGAGCTATGGCTACACCTTC. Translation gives CASRNGQGSYGYTF.

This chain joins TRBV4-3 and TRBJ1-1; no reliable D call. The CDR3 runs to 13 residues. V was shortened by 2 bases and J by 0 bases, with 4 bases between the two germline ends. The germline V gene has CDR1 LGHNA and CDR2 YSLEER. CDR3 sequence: CASSQSVNTEAFF. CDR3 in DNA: TGCGCCAGCAGCCAAAGCGTGAACACTGAAGCTTTCTTT.

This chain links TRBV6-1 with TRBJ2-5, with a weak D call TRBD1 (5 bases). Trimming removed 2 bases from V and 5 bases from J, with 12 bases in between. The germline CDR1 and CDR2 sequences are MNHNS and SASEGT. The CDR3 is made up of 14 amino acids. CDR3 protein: CASSERQGGETQYF. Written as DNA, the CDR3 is TGTGCCAGCAGTGAACGTCAGGGTGGGGAGACCCAGTACTTC.

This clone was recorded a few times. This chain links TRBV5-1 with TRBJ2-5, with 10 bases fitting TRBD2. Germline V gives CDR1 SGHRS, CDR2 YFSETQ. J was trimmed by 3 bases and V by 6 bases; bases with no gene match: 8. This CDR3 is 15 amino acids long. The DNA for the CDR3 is TGCGCCAGCATTAGGGGCAGCGGGGGGGAAGAGACCCAGTACTTC. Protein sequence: CASIRGSGGEETQYF.

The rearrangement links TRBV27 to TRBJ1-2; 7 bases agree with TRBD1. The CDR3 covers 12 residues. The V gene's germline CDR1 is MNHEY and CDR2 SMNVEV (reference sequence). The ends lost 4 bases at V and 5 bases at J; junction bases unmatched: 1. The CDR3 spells CASSSRGYGYTF. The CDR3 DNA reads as TGTGCCAGCAGTTCCAGGGGGTATGGCTACACCTTC.

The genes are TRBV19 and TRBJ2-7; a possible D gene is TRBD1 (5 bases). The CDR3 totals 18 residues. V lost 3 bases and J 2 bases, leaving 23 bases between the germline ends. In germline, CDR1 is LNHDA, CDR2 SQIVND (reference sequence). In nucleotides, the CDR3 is TGTGCCAGTAGTATTGTTATATCCAGGCAGGGATTCACCTACGAGCAGTACTTC. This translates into CASSIVISRQGFTYEQYF. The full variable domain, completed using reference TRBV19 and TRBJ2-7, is DGGITQSPKYLFRKEGQNVTLSCEQNLNHDAMYWYRQDPGQGLRLIYYSQIVNDFQKGDIAEGYSVSREKKESFPLTVTSAQKNPTAFYLCASSIVISRQGFTYEQYFGPGTRLTVT.

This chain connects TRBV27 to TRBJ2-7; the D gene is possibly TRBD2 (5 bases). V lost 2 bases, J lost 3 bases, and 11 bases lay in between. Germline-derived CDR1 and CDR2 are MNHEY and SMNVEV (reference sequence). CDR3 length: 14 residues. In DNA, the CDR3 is TGTGCCAGCAGTTTAGCACCGGGATTCTACGAGCAGTACTTC. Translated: CASSLAPGFYEQYF.

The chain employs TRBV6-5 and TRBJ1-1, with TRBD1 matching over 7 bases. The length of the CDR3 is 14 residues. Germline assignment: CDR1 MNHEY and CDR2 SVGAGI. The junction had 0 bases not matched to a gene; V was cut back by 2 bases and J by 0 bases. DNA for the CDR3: TGTGCCAGCAGTTACGGGACAGTGAACACTGAAGCTTTCTTT. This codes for CASSYGTVNTEAFF.

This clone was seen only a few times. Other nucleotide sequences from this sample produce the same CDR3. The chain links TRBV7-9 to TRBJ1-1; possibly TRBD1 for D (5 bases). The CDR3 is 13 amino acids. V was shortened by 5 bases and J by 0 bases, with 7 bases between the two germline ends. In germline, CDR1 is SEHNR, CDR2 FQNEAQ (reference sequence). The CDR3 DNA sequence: TGTGCCAGCAGCCCGACAGTGAACACTGAAGCTTTCTTT. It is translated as CASSPTVNTEAFF.

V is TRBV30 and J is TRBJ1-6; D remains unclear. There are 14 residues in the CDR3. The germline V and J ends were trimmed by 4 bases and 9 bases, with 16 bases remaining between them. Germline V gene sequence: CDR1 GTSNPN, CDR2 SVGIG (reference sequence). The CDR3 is CAWTTGISSSPLHF. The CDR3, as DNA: TGTGCCTGGACGACCGGAATTAGCAGTTCACCCCTCCACTTT. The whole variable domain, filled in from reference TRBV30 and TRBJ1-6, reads SQTIHQWPATLVQPVGSPLSLECTVEGTSNPNLYWYRQAAGRGLQLLFYSVGIGQISSEVPQNLSASRPQDRQFILSSKKLLLSDSGFYLCAWTTGISSSPLHFGNGTRLTVT.

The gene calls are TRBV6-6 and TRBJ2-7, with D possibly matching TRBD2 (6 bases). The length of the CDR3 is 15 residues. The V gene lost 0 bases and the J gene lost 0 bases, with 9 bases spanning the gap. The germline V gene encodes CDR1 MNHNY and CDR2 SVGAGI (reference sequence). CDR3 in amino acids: CASSYSLTSSYEQYF. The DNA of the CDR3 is TGTGCCAGCAGTTACTCGTTGACTAGCTCCTACGAGCAGTACTTC.

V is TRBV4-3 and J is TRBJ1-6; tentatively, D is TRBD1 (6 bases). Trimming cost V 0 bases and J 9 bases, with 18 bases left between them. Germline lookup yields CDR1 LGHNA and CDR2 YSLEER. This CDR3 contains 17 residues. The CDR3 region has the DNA TGCGCCAGCAGCCAAGATAACCCCGGGGGGGCGGGTTCACCCCTCCACTTT. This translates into CASSQDNPGGAGSPLHF.

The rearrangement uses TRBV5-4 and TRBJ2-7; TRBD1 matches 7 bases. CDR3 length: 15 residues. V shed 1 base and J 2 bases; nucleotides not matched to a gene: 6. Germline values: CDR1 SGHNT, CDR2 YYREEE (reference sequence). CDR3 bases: TGTGCCAGCAGCTTGCCCCACAGGGGAACCTACGAGCAGTACTTC. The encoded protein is CASSLPHRGTYEQYF.

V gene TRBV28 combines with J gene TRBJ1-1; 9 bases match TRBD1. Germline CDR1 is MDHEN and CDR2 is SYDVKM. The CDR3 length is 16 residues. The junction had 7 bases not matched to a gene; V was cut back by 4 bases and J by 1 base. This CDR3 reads CASSSQGAGKNTEAFF. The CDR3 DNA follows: TGTGCCAGCAGTTCACAGGGGGCAGGGAAGAACACTGAAGCTTTCTTT. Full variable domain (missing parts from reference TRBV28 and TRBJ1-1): DVKVTQSSRYLVKRTGEKVFLECVQDMDHENMFWYRQDPGLGLRLIYFSYDVKMKEKGDIPEGYSVSREKKERFSLILESASTNQTSMYLCASSSQGAGKNTEAFFGQGTRLTVV.

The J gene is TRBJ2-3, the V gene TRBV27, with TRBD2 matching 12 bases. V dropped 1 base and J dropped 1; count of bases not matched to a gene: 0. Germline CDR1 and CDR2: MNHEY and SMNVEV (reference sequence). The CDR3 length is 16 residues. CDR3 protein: CASSLWTSGGTDTQYF. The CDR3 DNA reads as TGTGCCAGCAGTTTATGGACTAGCGGGGGCACAGATACGCAGTATTTT.